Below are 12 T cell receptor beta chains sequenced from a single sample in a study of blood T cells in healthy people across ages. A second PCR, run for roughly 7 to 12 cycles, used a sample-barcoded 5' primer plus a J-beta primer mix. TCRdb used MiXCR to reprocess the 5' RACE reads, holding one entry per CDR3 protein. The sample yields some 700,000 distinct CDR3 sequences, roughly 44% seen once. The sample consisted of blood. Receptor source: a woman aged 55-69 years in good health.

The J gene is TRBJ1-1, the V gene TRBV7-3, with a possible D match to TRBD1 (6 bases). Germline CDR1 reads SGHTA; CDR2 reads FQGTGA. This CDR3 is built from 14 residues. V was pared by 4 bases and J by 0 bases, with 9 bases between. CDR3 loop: CASSSGAMNTEAFF. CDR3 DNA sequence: TGTGCCAGCAGCTCAGGGGCTATGAACACTGAAGCTTTCTTT.

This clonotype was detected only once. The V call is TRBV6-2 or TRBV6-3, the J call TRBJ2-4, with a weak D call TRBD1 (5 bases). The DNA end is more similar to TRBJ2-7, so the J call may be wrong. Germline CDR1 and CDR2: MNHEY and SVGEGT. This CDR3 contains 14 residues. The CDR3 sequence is CASSDAGNSYEQYF. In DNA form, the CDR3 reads TGTGCCAGCAGTGACGCAGGGAACTCCTACGAGCAGTACTTC.

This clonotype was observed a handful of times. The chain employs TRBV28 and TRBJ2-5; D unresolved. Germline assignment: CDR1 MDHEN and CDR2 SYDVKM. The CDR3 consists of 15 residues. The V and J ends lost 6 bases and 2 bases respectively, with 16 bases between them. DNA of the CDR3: TGTGCCAGCAGCTCAATCCTCGCCCCACAAGAGACCCAGTACTTC. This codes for CASSSILAPQETQYF.

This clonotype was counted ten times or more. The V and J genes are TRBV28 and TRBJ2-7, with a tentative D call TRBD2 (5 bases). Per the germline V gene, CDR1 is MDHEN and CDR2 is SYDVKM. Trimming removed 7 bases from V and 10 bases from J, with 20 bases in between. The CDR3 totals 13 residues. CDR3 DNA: TGTGCCAGCACCCCCGGAGATTCGGGGTCCCAGTACTTC. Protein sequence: CASTPGDSGSQYF.

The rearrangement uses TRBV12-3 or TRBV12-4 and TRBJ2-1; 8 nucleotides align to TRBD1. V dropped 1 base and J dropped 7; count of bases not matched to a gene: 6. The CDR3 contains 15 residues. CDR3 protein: CASSLVGQGGNEQFF. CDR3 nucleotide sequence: TGTGCCAGCAGTTTAGTAGGACAGGGTGGAAATGAGCAGTTCTTC.

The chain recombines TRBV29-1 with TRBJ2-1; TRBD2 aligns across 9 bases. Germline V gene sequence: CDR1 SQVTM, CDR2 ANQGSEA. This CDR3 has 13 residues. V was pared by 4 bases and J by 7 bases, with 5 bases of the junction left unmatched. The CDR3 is CSVGLAGWNEQFF. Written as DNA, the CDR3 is TGCAGCGTTGGGCTAGCGGGATGGAATGAGCAGTTCTTC.

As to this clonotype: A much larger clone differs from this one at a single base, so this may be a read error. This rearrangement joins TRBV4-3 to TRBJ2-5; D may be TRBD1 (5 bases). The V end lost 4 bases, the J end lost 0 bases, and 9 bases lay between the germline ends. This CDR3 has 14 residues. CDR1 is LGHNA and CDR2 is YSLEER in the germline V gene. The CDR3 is CASSPQDNQETQYF. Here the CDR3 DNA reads TGCGCCAGCAGCCCCCAGGACAACCAAGAGACCCAGTACTTC.

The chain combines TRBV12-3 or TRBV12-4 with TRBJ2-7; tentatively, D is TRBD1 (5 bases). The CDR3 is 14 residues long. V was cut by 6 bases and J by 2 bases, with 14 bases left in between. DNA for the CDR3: TGTGCCAGCAGACCAGGACATGGGGCCTACGAGCAGTACTTC. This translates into CASRPGHGAYEQYF.

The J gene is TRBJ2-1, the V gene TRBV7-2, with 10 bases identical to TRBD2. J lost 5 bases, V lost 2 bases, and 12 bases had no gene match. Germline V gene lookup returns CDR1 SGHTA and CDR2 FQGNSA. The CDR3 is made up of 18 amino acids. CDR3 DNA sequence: TGTGCCAGCAGCTTACAGCGGGAGGGCCCCAGCGCCCACAATGAGCAGTTCTTC. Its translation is CASSLQREGPSAHNEQFF.

The CDR3 DNA reads TGCAGTGCTAGGGAGACTAGCCGTTCGTTGGAGACCCAGTACTTC. As protein: CSARETSRSLETQYF. This rearrangement joins TRBV20-1 to TRBJ2-5; 7 nucleotides match TRBD2. Germline CDR1 DFQATT, CDR2 SNEGSKA (reference sequence). With 3 bases clipped from V and 5 bases from J, the junction kept 12 bases outside the gene matches. CDR3 size: 15 residues.

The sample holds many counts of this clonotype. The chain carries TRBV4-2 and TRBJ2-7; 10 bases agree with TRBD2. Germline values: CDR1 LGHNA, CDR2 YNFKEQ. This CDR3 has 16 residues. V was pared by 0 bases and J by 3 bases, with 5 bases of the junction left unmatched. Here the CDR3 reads CASSQDWASGSYEQYF. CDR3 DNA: TGTGCCAGCAGCCAAGATTGGGCTAGCGGGAGCTACGAGCAGTACTTC.

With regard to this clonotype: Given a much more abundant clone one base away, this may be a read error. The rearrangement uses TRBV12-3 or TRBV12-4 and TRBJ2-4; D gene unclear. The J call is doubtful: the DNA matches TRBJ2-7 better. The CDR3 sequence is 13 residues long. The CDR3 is CASSFETRCEQYF. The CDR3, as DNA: TGTGCCAGCAGTTTTGAGACCCGCTGCGAGCAGTACTTC.